The clone carrying this T cell receptor (beta chain) was found a few times. Its antigen is as yet unknown. The sample originates from a study of blood T cells in healthy people across ages. The overall study: T cells yielded about one barcoded beta molecule per two cells through template switching. The study, taken as a whole, reports: Whereas aged donors had fewer naive CD4+ cells, long-lived donors had more of them and higher diversity.

For the second PCR, which ran for roughly 7 to 11 cycles, a sample-barcoded 5' primer and a J-beta primer mix were used. TCRdb re-called the 5' RACE reads with MiXCR, one entry per CDR3 protein. The table includes approximately 1,100,000 distinct CDR3 sequences, more than 40% detected once. The study drew donors from healthy Caucasian individuals in Russia aged roughly 6 to 100. Isolation yielded PBMCs, at least 7 million per sample, in every case. The CDR3 covers 15 residues. Looked up from germline, CDR1 is SNHLY and CDR2 is FYNNEI. The germline V and J ends were trimmed by 2 bases and 1 base, with 6 bases remaining between them.

This TCR was recovered from a woman aged 60-75 years in good health. The genes are TRBV2 and TRBJ2-6, with no clear D. Material for sequencing was blood. CDR3 coding DNA: TGTGCCAGCAGTGAAACGGCATCTGGGGCCAACGTCCTGACTTTC. This gives the protein CASSETASGANVLTF.